This entry lists 29 T cell receptor beta chains sequenced from one sample in a study of blood T cells in healthy people across ages. Alongside a J-beta primer mix, a sample-barcoded 5' primer served in a second PCR lasting roughly 6 to 11 cycles. TCRdb called the 5' RACE reads again in MiXCR, with one record for every CDR3 protein. Of some 1.4 million distinct CDR3 sequences in the sample, roughly 40% were seen once. Specimen: blood. These receptors all stem from a woman between 18 and 30 years old in good health.

On this clonotype: One end of the junction is discordant with germline, which a read error may explain. The chain combines TRBV29-1 with TRBJ1-1, with 7 bases aligning to TRBD1. Germline V CDR1 and CDR2: SQVTM, ANQGSEA. This CDR3 spans 16 amino acids. CDR3 in DNA: TGCCGCGTTGTGAGGACAGGAGGGAAGGAAAACACTGAAGCTTTCTTT. Translated, it gives CRVVRTGGKENTEAFF.

This clonotype was counted between two and nine times. The genes are TRBV2 and TRBJ1-1; a possible D gene is TRBD1 (5 bases). The length of the CDR3 is 13 residues. The germline V gene has CDR1 SNHLY and CDR2 FYNNEI. V was trimmed by 2 bases and J by 1 base, leaving 5 bases between them. In nucleotides, the CDR3 is TGTGCCAGCAGTGAACAGGGGAACACTGAAGCTTTCTTT. Translating it yields CASSEQGNTEAFF. Based on the CDR3 plus reference TRBV2 and TRBJ1-1, the full variable domain is EPEVTQTPSHQVTQMGQEVILRCVPISNHLYFYWYRQILGQKVEFLVSFYNNEISEKSEIFDDQFSVERPDGSNFTLKIRSTKLEDSAMYFCASSEQGNTEAFFGQGTRLTVV.

This clonotype was recorded a few times. This chain connects TRBV24-1 to TRBJ2-7; tentative D call: TRBD2 (6 bases). The V gene's germline CDR1 is KGHDR and CDR2 SFDVKD. Deletions cut 9 bases from V and 6 bases from J, with 11 bases between. The CDR3 is 11 residues long. CDR3 sequence reads: CATSWEAEQYF. The CDR3 DNA sequence: TGTGCCACCTCATGGGAGGCCGAGCAGTACTTC.

This chain links TRBV5-1 with TRBJ2-7; D remains unclear. Between the trimmed V and J ends, which lost 4 bases and 2 bases, there was a span of 19 bases. The CDR3 spans 16 residues. CDR1 is SGHRS, CDR2 YFSETQ, per germline. The CDR3 DNA is TGCGCCAGCAGCCCGGCAGGAATCCGCGGCGCCTACGAGCAGTACTTC. Translated, it gives CASSPAGIRGAYEQYF. Supplemented by reference TRBV5-1 and TRBJ2-7, the full variable domain reads KAGVTQTPRYLIKTRGQQVTLSCSPISGHRSVSWYQQTPGQGLQFLFEYFSETQRNKGNFPGRFSGRQFSNSRSEMNVSTLELGDSALYLCASSPAGIRGAYEQYFGPGTRLTVT.

This clonotype appeared a few times. This rearrangement joins TRBV28 to TRBJ2-4; either TRBD1 or TRBD2 may supply D (6 bases each). The ends were cut back, 9 bases at V and 4 bases at J, with 19 bases in the middle. The CDR3 is made up of 15 amino acids. Germline CDR1 and CDR2: MDHEN and SYDVKM. CDR3 sequence reads: CASLTLGGQKNIQYF. The CDR3 DNA follows: TGTGCCAGTCTCACACTAGGGGGGCAAAAAAACATTCAGTACTTC.

This clonotype has a handful of counts. V usage is TRBV7-9 and J usage is TRBJ2-3, with no clear D. This CDR3 comprises 12 residues. Per the germline V gene, CDR1 is SEHNR and CDR2 is FQNEAQ (reference sequence). Trimming took 6 bases from V and 4 from J, leaving 8 bases between them. In DNA form, the CDR3 reads TGTGCCAGCAGGCAGAGTCCAGATACGCAGTATTTT. This encodes CASRQSPDTQYF.

This chain links TRBV29-1 with TRBJ2-4; 11 nucleotides agree with TRBD2. The J segment lost 0 bases and the V segment lost 5 bases, leaving 3 bases of the junction unmatched. Germline values: CDR1 SQVTM, CDR2 ANQGSEA. CDR3 length: 15 amino acids. In nucleotides, the CDR3 is TGCAGCGTTCGGACTAGCGGGTTAGCCAAAAACATTCAGTACTTC. It codes for CSVRTSGLAKNIQYF.

The V call is TRBV10-3, the J call TRBJ2-3; the D is unclear. Germline CDR1 and CDR2: ENHRY and SYGVKD. This CDR3 has 12 amino acids. The V and J ends lost 3 bases and 4 bases respectively, with 5 bases between them. CDR3 in DNA: TGTGCCATCAGTGACACCCCAGATACGCAGTATTTT. This translates into CAISDTPDTQYF.

In this sample, this clonotype turned up a few times. The V call is TRBV27, the J call TRBJ2-1; the D is unclear. This CDR3 has 13 amino acids. Trimming left V 6 bases short and J 4 bases short, with 10 bases between. Looked up from germline, CDR1 is MNHEY and CDR2 is SMNVEV (reference sequence). In nucleotides, the CDR3 is TGTGCCAGCAGGACCGAGAAGTACAATGAGCAGTTCTTC. Its protein product is CASRTEKYNEQFF.

Only a few counts were recorded for this clonotype. The chain combines TRBV12-3 or TRBV12-4 with TRBJ2-3, with a tentative D call TRBD1 (6 bases). Trimming removed 5 bases at V and 5 bases at J, with 20 bases between. This CDR3 spans 16 amino acids. CDR3 DNA: TGTGCCAGCAGTCCCGGGACATCTTCTAGGGGAGATACGCAGTATTTT. It codes for CASSPGTSSRGDTQYF.

The V and J genes are TRBV6-1 and TRBJ2-3; D is ambiguous. Germline V gene data show CDR1 as MNHNS and CDR2 as SASEGT. Trimming removed 7 bases at V and 0 bases at J, with 20 bases between. CDR3 size: 17 residues. The CDR3 sequence: CASKDLFYPSSTDTQYF. DNA of the CDR3: TGTGCCAGCAAAGATCTATTCTACCCCTCTAGCACAGATACGCAGTATTTT.

This clonotype was observed a handful of times. The chain uses TRBV6-5 and TRBJ2-1, with D unresolved. Trimming took 2 bases from V and 5 from J, leaving 13 bases between them. Germline V CDR1 and CDR2: MNHEY, SVGAGI. This CDR3 contains 15 residues. CDR3 sequence (DNA): TGTGCCAGCAGTTACGCTATGGTTAAACACAATGAGCAGTTCTTC. It yields the protein CASSYAMVKHNEQFF.

This clonotype was seen only a few times. This chain links TRBV15 with TRBJ2-4; 7 bases line up with TRBD2. The V gene end was trimmed by 1 base and the J gene end by 13 bases; junction bases not matched to a gene: 22. CDR3 size: 18 residues. Germline V gene sequence: CDR1 LNHNV, CDR2 YYDKDF (reference sequence). The CDR3 spells CATSRANFDGPSLREQYF. The CDR3 DNA follows: TGTGCCACCAGCAGAGCCAACTTCGACGGACCCTCTTTGCGGGAGCAGTACTTC.

In regard to this clonotype: Just one base apart from a much larger clone, this may be a read error. The V and J genes are TRBV3-1 and TRBJ2-4; D is undetermined. TRBJ2-5 matches the DNA end more closely, so the J call is doubtful. The germline V gene has CDR1 LGHDT and CDR2 YNNKEL (reference sequence). The CDR3 is made up of 12 amino acids. The CDR3: CANSLLDETQYF. The DNA for the CDR3 is TGTGCCAACAGCCTGCTGGATGAGACCCAGTACTTC.

The DNA for the CDR3 is TGCGCCAGCAGCCCCACCGGGCAGGCTGCCTACAATGAGCAGTTCTTC. This sequence encodes CASSPTGQAAYNEQFF. V gene TRBV5-1 combines with J gene TRBJ2-1; unclear D gene. The CDR3 has 16 amino acids. Deletions cut 4 bases from V and 2 bases from J, with 16 bases between. The germline CDR1 and CDR2 sequences are SGHRS and YFSETQ. The variable domain in full, completed from reference TRBV5-1 and TRBJ2-1, reads KAGVTQTPRYLIKTRGQQVTLSCSPISGHRSVSWYQQTPGQGLQFLFEYFSETQRNKGNFPGRFSGRQFSNSRSEMNVSTLELGDSALYLCASSPTGQAAYNEQFFGPGTRLTVL.

The chain uses TRBV6-1 and TRBJ1-2, with D unclear. Germline V gives CDR1 MNHNS, CDR2 SASEGT. V gave up 5 bases and J gave up 6 bases, with 16 bases separating them. This CDR3 is 14 amino acids long. CDR3 sequence (DNA): TGTGCCAGCAGTTATGGACGGGAATCGGATGGCTACACCTTC. Translated: CASSYGRESDGYTF.

This clonotype was observed at least ten times. CDR3 DNA: TGTGCCAGCTCGACTAGCGGGAGATCCTACGAGCAGTACTTC. Protein product: CASSTSGRSYEQYF. The chain has TRBV7-9 and TRBJ2-7, with 12 bases matching TRBD2. J was trimmed by 1 base and V by 8 bases; bases with no gene match: 3. The CDR3 is made up of 14 amino acids. Germline lookup yields CDR1 SEHNR and CDR2 FQNEAQ (reference sequence).

The rearrangement links TRBV5-1 to TRBJ1-4; 7 positions agree with TRBD1. Unmatched junction bases numbered 5, after V lost 4 bases and J lost 5 bases. CDR1 is SGHRS and CDR2 is YFSETQ in the germline V gene. The CDR3 is made up of 14 amino acids. The CDR3: CASSMTQGNEKLFF. The CDR3 region has the DNA TGCGCCAGCAGCATGACACAGGGGAATGAAAAACTGTTTTTT.

To note about this clonotype: At one boundary the junction diverges from the germline segment, which might be a read error. V and J are TRBV7-2 and TRBJ1-2; D call uncertain. Looked up from germline, CDR1 is SGHTA and CDR2 is FQGNSA. The CDR3 totals 11 residues. CDR3 loop: CASGFRYGYTF. CDR3 sequence (DNA): TGTGCCAGCGGCTTTCGGTATGGCTACACCTTC.

This clonotype was seen many times. The chain joins TRBV7-2 to TRBJ2-3; TRBD2 agrees at 7 bases. The CDR3 is made up of 15 amino acids. With V trimmed by 7 bases and J by 5 bases, 12 bases remained unmatched. The germline V gene has CDR1 SGHTA and CDR2 FQGNSA. CDR3 residues: CASTRDYGIQDTQYF. The DNA for the CDR3 is TGTGCCAGCACCCGGGACTACGGTATCCAAGATACGCAGTATTTT.

The CDR3 coding sequence is TGCGCCAGCAGCCAAGATGGAGTCGGTGAGACCCAGTACTTC. It translates to CASSQDGVGETQYF. The chain recombines TRBV4-1 with TRBJ2-5; D is unresolved. The germline V and J ends were trimmed by 0 bases and 5 bases, with 10 bases remaining between them. CDR3 size: 14 residues. Germline-derived CDR1 and CDR2 are MGHRA and YSYEKL.

The V and J genes are TRBV29-1 and TRBJ2-1; maybe TRBD2 (6 bases). CDR1 is SQVTM, CDR2 ANQGSEA, per germline. This CDR3 spans 14 amino acids. V was trimmed by 2 bases and J by 4 bases, leaving 12 bases between them. CDR3 DNA: TGCAGCGTTGAATGGAGCGGGCTGTACAATGAGCAGTTCTTC. Its translation: CSVEWSGLYNEQFF.

The V and J genes are TRBV7-2 and TRBJ2-7; unclear D gene. V lost 4 bases and J 3 bases, leaving 22 bases between the germline ends. The length of the CDR3 is 17 residues. Germline assignment: CDR1 SGHTA and CDR2 FQGNSA. The CDR3 protein is CASSSLERSHKNYEQYF. CDR3 coding DNA: TGTGCCAGCAGCTCCCTAGAGAGGTCCCATAAGAACTACGAGCAGTACTTC.

This clonotype was seen a handful of times. The V call is TRBV10-3, the J call TRBJ1-2; D may be TRBD1 (6 bases). V gave up 3 bases and J gave up 8 bases, with 13 bases separating them. The germline V gene has CDR1 ENHRY and CDR2 SYGVKD. The CDR3 is 13 residues long. Here the CDR3 reads CAISEGGNGGYTF. The CDR3 DNA sequence: TGTGCCATCAGTGAAGGGGGAAACGGAGGCTACACCTTC.

In this sample, this clonotype turned up a few times. J is TRBJ2-7 and V is TRBV11-2; 10 positions match TRBD1. The CDR3 extends over 17 amino acids. The germline V gene has CDR1 SGHAT and CDR2 FQNNGV. J lost 2 bases, V lost 3 bases, and 10 bases had no gene match. The CDR3 sequence: CASSFPETGGNPYEQYF. The DNA for the CDR3 is TGTGCCAGCAGCTTCCCGGAGACAGGGGGCAACCCCTACGAGCAGTACTTC.

This sequence joins TRBV20-1 and TRBJ2-3, with 8 bases that match TRBD1. V was pared by 6 bases and J by 1 base, with 3 bases of the junction left unmatched. Germline V gives CDR1 DFQATT, CDR2 SNEGSKA (reference sequence). This CDR3 region has 13 residues. CDR3 nucleotide sequence: TGCAGTGCGCCACAGGGGGGCACAGATACGCAGTATTTT. Amino acids: CSAPQGGTDTQYF.

The J gene is TRBJ2-3, the V gene TRBV3-1, with 10 positions matching TRBD1. CDR1 is LGHDT and CDR2 is YNNKEL in the germline V gene (reference sequence). V was clipped by 5 bases and J by 4 bases; unmatched bases: 6. The CDR3 is 15 amino acids. CDR3 sequence reads: CASSARTGGSDTQYF. The CDR3 DNA sequence: TGTGCCAGCAGCGCCAGGACAGGGGGGTCAGATACGCAGTATTTT.

The chain has TRBV2 and TRBJ2-1; the match to TRBD2 covers 12 bases. CDR1 is SNHLY and CDR2 is FYNNEI in the germline V gene. V dropped 4 bases and J dropped 3; count of bases not matched to a gene: 7. The CDR3 contains 17 residues. CDR3 sequence (DNA): TGTGCCAGCAGTGTACTAGCGGGAGGTGGAGTCTACAATGAGCAGTTCTTC. Its translation: CASSVLAGGGVYNEQFF.

The chain has TRBV2 and TRBJ1-1; D unresolved. The germline CDR1 and CDR2 sequences are SNHLY and FYNNEI. The V end was cut by 2 bases, the J end by 7 bases, with 17 bases between. The CDR3 contains 15 residues. The CDR3 reads CASSETSMMVVEAFF. The CDR3 DNA reads TGTGCCAGCAGTGAAACTTCTATGATGGTAGTTGAAGCTTTCTTT.